This TCR beta chain was sequenced for a study of siplizumab effects on memory and regulatory T cells. Study-level results: The authors mapped only a minor fraction of alloreactive clones to unstimulated subsets.

Data came from immunoSEQ multiplex PCR; TCRdb stores just in-frame clones and leaves some out. The table has over 70,000 clones, around 93% seen once; the top ten hold 15% to 20%. Germline V gene sequence: CDR1 LNHDA, CDR2 SQIVND (reference sequence). J lost 7 bases, V lost 3 bases, and 7 bases had no gene match. The CDR3 is 15 amino acids. As to this clone: Its antigen is currently unknown.

V gene TRBV19 combines with J gene TRBJ2-1; 9 nucleotides align to TRBD1. The specimen was CD8+ T cells sorted from blood. This clonotype was obtained from a human donor in good health. The CDR3: CASSIMGQGPNEQFF. The CDR3, as DNA: TGTGCCAGTAGTATTATGGGACAGGGTCCAAATGAGCAGTTCTTC.